The 24 T cell receptor beta chains in this list originate from one sample, sequenced in a study of blood T cell repertoires in COVID-19 (dated by TCRdb to between 2020 and 2021). Libraries were prepared through the immunoSEQ multiplex PCR assay. TCRdb stores this immuneACCESS table with in-frame sequences only. Part of the clones is absent; in the studies checked, under half of the shortfall reflects unresolved V genes, and no reason is known for the rest. This sample holds around 120,000 clones; around nine tenths were observed only once. Clones ranked in the top ten supply about 1.9% of the sample. Sequenced material: peripheral blood. The receptors originated from a human donor with active COVID-19. The donor label of this sample is uncertain.

V and J are TRBV27 and TRBJ1-2, with 7 nucleotides matching TRBD1. CDR1 is MNHEY, CDR2 SMNVEV, per germline (reference sequence). Trimming cost V 6 bases and J 4 bases; bases outside gene matches: 5. The CDR3 is 13 residues long. In DNA form, the CDR3 reads TGTGCCAGCAGCACACAGGGGTTCTATGGCTACACCTTC. Its translation: CASSTQGFYGYTF.

The chain recombines TRBV28 with TRBJ2-3, with 11 bases identical to TRBD2. V gave up 6 bases and J gave up 8 bases; unmatched junction bases: 10. The germline V gene has CDR1 MDHEN and CDR2 SYDVKM. The CDR3 is 15 amino acids. CDR3 in amino acids: CASRPTSGESGTQYF. The CDR3 nucleotides are TGTGCCAGCAGGCCGACTAGCGGGGAGTCAGGTACGCAGTATTTT.

The rearrangement links TRBV29-1 to TRBJ2-2, with 9 nucleotides matching TRBD1. Germline CDR1 and CDR2: SQVTM and ANQGSEA. The CDR3 length is 17 residues. V shed 4 bases, J shed 7 bases, and the junction held 16 bases outside the gene matches. This chain's CDR3 is CSVAGWGGQGMGGELFF. As DNA, the CDR3 is TGCAGCGTTGCTGGCTGGGGAGGACAGGGGATGGGCGGGGAGCTGTTTTTT.

The sample holds a few counts of this clone. In nucleotides, the CDR3 is TGCGCCACCAAGTACAGGGAAGGTGGCACTGAAGCTTTCTTT. Protein: CATKYREGGTEAFF. The chain has TRBV5-1 and TRBJ1-1, with D possibly TRBD1 on 6 matching bases. Germline V lookup: CDR1 SGHRS, CDR2 YFSETQ. Trimming took off 9 bases at V and 4 bases at J, with 19 bases between the two ends. The CDR3 loop spans 14 amino acids. The whole variable domain, filled in from reference TRBV5-1 and TRBJ1-1, reads KAGVTQTPRYLIKTRGQQVTLSCSPISGHRSVSWYQQTPGQGLQFLFEYFSETQRNKGNFPGRFSGRQFSNSRSEMNVSTLELGDSALYLCATKYREGGTEAFFGQGTRLTVV.

This clone showed up just a few times. V gene TRBV27 combines with J gene TRBJ2-7; 9 bases align to TRBD2. CDR1 is MNHEY and CDR2 is SMNVEV in the germline V gene (reference sequence). Losses at the gene ends were 2 bases for V and 5 bases for J; bases not matched to a gene: 7. This CDR3 is 15 amino acids long. CDR3 nucleotides: TGTGCCAGCAGTTTACGCGGCGGGGGGGCTCACGAGCAGTACTTC. It translates to CASSLRGGGAHEQYF.

Only a few counts were recorded for this clone. This rearrangement joins TRBV28 to TRBJ1-5; 7 nucleotides match TRBD1. Looked up from germline, CDR1 is MDHEN and CDR2 is SYDVKM. With 6 bases clipped from V and 2 bases from J, the junction kept 4 bases outside the gene matches. The CDR3 is 14 residues long. CDR3 bases: TGTGCCAGCAGGAGAACAGGGGGCAATCAGCCCCAGCATTTT. This gives the protein CASRRTGGNQPQHF.

This chain uses TRBV5-1 with TRBJ2-2; 7 bases agree with TRBD1. The V segment lost 4 bases and the J segment 7 bases; nucleotides outside the gene matches: 7. The CDR3 is made up of 14 amino acids. Germline V gene sequence: CDR1 SGHRS, CDR2 YFSETQ. This CDR3 is CASSQGVLGGELFF. CDR3 nucleotide sequence: TGCGCCAGCAGCCAGGGGGTACTCGGCGGGGAGCTGTTTTTT.

V is TRBV13 and J is TRBJ2-3; D unclear. V lost 5 bases and J lost 0, with 9 bases in between. The CDR3 totals 14 residues. Germline V gene data show CDR1 as PRHDT and CDR2 as FYEKMQ (reference sequence). CDR3 DNA: TGTGCCAGCAGCGGAGATCTTAGCACAGATACGCAGTATTTT. Translation gives CASSGDLSTDTQYF.

This clone was found a few times. V is TRBV6-2 or TRBV6-3 and J is TRBJ1-1; TRBD1 might be the D (5 bases). The CDR3 contains 13 residues. V dropped 3 bases and J dropped 4 bases, with 9 bases sitting between them. Germline V gives CDR1 MNHEY, CDR2 SVGEGT. The CDR3 reads CASSYQGSTEAFF. The CDR3, as DNA: TGTGCCAGCAGTTATCAGGGCTCCACTGAAGCTTTCTTT.

V gene TRBV29-1 combines with J gene TRBJ2-7; 7 bases match TRBD1. Germline trimming cut 7 bases from V and 6 bases from J; bases unmatched to any gene: 9. The CDR3 is 12 residues long. Germline CDR1 is SQVTM and CDR2 is ANQGSEA. The CDR3 spells CSARGQSLEQYF. CDR3 sequence (DNA): TGCAGCGCCCGGGGACAGTCGCTCGAGCAGTACTTC.

The J gene is TRBJ2-1, the V gene TRBV11-1; 8 bases line up with TRBD1. CDR3 length: 16 residues. V was clipped by 4 bases and J by 8 bases; unmatched bases: 13. Germline assignment: CDR1 SGHAT and CDR2 FQDESV (reference sequence). The CDR3 spells CASSSGGQGTWDEQFF. Here the CDR3 DNA reads TGTGCCAGCAGCTCCGGCGGACAGGGCACTTGGGATGAGCAGTTCTTC.

The J gene is TRBJ1-2, the V gene TRBV6-5, with D unresolved. There are 15 residues in the CDR3. Germline V gene lookup returns CDR1 MNHEY and CDR2 SVGAGI. The V and J ends lost 4 bases and 3 bases respectively, with 15 bases between them. CDR3 sequence (DNA): TGTGCCAGCAGTTCTCGGGAGACCGGTTACTATGGCTACACCTTC. This translates into CASSSRETGYYGYTF.

V usage is TRBV28 and J usage is TRBJ1-1, with TRBD1 matching over 10 bases. The CDR3 contains 15 residues. Trimming took 4 bases from V and 4 from J; bases not matched to a gene: 6. Germline CDR1 and CDR2: MDHEN and SYDVKM. CDR3 region: CASSSSTGGITEAFF. The CDR3 DNA reads TGTGCCAGCAGTTCCTCGACAGGGGGCATCACTGAAGCTTTCTTT.

The count of this clone is one. V gene TRBV29-1 combines with J gene TRBJ2-3; TRBD2 agrees at 9 bases. The CDR3 has 15 residues. J gave up 0 bases and V 3 bases, and 4 bases lay outside the gene matches. Per germline, CDR1 SQVTM and CDR2 ANQGSEA. This CDR3 reads CSVEGGGGSTDTQYF. The CDR3, as DNA: TGCAGCGTTGAGGGCGGGGGGGGTAGCACAGATACGCAGTATTTT.

The chain couples TRBV6-6 to TRBJ2-1; D gene ambiguous. The CDR3 covers 12 residues. Germline lookup yields CDR1 MNHNY and CDR2 SVGAGI (reference sequence). Trimming removed 5 bases at V and 4 bases at J, with 6 bases between. As DNA, the CDR3 is TGTGCCAGCAGTGAGAGATACAATGAGCAGTTCTTC. Its protein is CASSERYNEQFF.

This sequence joins TRBV6-2 or TRBV6-3 and TRBJ1-1; D is uncertain. Germline V lookup: CDR1 MNHEY, CDR2 SVGEGT. Trimming took off 0 bases at V and 8 bases at J, with 16 bases between the two ends. CDR3 length equals 15 residues. The CDR3 coding sequence is TGTGCCAGCAGTTACTCGCCAAGTGGTGGAGGCGAAGCTTTCTTT. It is translated as CASSYSPSGGGEAFF.

This chain joins TRBV28 and TRBJ2-7; no clear D. Germline V gives CDR1 MDHEN, CDR2 SYDVKM. This CDR3 spans 14 amino acids. The V and J ends lost 3 bases and 2 bases respectively, with 11 bases between them. This chain's CDR3 is CASSFYRLAYEQYF. CDR3 nucleotides: TGTGCCAGCAGTTTTTATAGGCTAGCCTACGAGCAGTACTTC.

The J gene is TRBJ1-1, the V gene TRBV7-2; TRBD1 is a possible D gene (6 bases). The V and J ends lost 2 bases and 1 base respectively, with 11 bases between them. The CDR3 consists of 15 residues. CDR1 is SGHTA and CDR2 is FQGNSA in the germline V gene. The CDR3 is CASSLSVRGNTEAFF. The CDR3 bases are TGTGCCAGCAGCTTAAGCGTCAGGGGGAACACTGAAGCTTTCTTT.

The rearrangement joins TRBV27 to TRBJ1-2; D gene ambiguous. This CDR3 has 15 residues. V dropped 6 bases and J dropped 7 bases, with 21 bases sitting between them. Germline CDR1 is MNHEY and CDR2 is SMNVEV (reference sequence). CDR3 sequence reads: CASRKTTSGRSGYTF. CDR3 coding DNA: TGTGCCAGCAGGAAAACCACTTCGGGTCGGAGTGGCTACACCTTC.

This rearrangement joins TRBV4-3 to TRBJ2-7; possible D gene TRBD2, 7 bases. The length of the CDR3 is 16 residues. The V gene's germline CDR1 is LGHNA and CDR2 YSLEER. Trimming shortened V by 0 bases and J by 2 bases, and 14 bases separated the two germline ends. CDR3 DNA: TGCGCCAGCAGCCAAGATCTAGCGGAGGGGGCCTACGAGCAGTACTTC. Protein: CASSQDLAEGAYEQYF.

This clone appeared once. This chain links TRBV11-3 with TRBJ2-2; TRBD1 aligns across 8 bases. The CDR3 consists of 15 residues. Unmatched junction bases numbered 7, after V lost 5 bases and J lost 5 bases. CDR1 SGHNT and CDR2 YENEEA come from the germline V gene. In DNA, the CDR3 is TGTGCCAGCAGCACTACAGGGGGGAGTACCGGGGAGCTGTTTTTT. Encoded protein: CASSTTGGSTGELFF.

This chain connects TRBV7-8 to TRBJ2-1; 14 positions agree with TRBD2. Looked up from germline, CDR1 is SGHVS and CDR2 is FQNEAQ. The CDR3 runs 13 residues. The V gene end was trimmed by 10 bases and the J gene end by 6 bases; junction bases not matched to a gene: 2. The CDR3 reads CAIGLAGGNEQFF. CDR3 DNA sequence: TGTGCCATCGGACTAGCGGGGGGCAATGAGCAGTTCTTC.

The J gene is TRBJ1-2, the V gene TRBV5-3; unclear D gene. TRBV5-3 is filed as an ORF, its function uncertain. V lost 4 bases and J 6 bases, leaving 4 bases between the germline ends. This CDR3 is 10 amino acids long. The CDR3 coding sequence is TGTGCCAGAAGCCGAGATGGCTACACCTTC. The encoded protein is CARSRDGYTF.

This clone was detected once. V and J are TRBV14 and TRBJ1-1; D remains unclear. CDR3 length: 13 residues. The germline V and J ends were trimmed by 3 bases and 5 bases, with 10 bases remaining between them. Per the germline V gene, CDR1 is SGHDN and CDR2 is FVKESK. CDR3 sequence reads: CASSQGRRTEAFF. CDR3 DNA sequence: TGTGCCAGCAGCCAGGGCAGACGTACTGAAGCTTTCTTT. The variable domain in full, with the rest retrieved from reference TRBV14 and TRBJ1-1, is EAGVTQFPSHSVIEKGQTVTLRCDPISGHDNLYWYRRVMGKEIKFLLHFVKESKQDESGMPNNRFLAERTGGTYSTLKVQPAELEDSGVYFCASSQGRRTEAFFGQGTRLTVV.